One sample yielded the 20 T cell receptor beta chains listed below, sequenced in a study of glioma-infiltrating T cells after dendritic cell vaccination. Only in-frame clones appear in the TCRdb table, and some are missing; sequencing was by immunoSEQ multiplex PCR. The sample holds about 73,000 clones; around 79% are singletons and the top ten take around 1.9%. The sample in question was blood, obtained before dendritic cell vaccination. The receptors shown here come from a human donor with glioblastoma.

The rearrangement joins TRBV5-1 to TRBJ2-7, with 8 nucleotides matching TRBD1. This CDR3 has 15 residues. Germline CDR1 reads SGHRS; CDR2 reads YFSETQ. Trimming took 4 bases from V and 2 from J; bases not matched to a gene: 8. CDR3 sequence reads: CASSPSGTGPYEQYV. CDR3 DNA: TGCGCCAGCAGCCCTTCGGGGACAGGACCCTACGAGCAGTACGTC.

The V and J genes are TRBV7-2 and TRBJ1-2; D is perhaps TRBD1 (6 bases). Trimming cost V 1 base and J 5 bases, with 14 bases left between them. CDR1 is SGHTA, CDR2 FQGNSA, per germline. The CDR3 contains 15 residues. CDR3 loop: CASSLVTGKEYGYTF. The CDR3 bases are TGTGCCAGCAGCTTAGTAACAGGGAAAGAGTATGGCTACACCTTC.

CDR3 protein: CASSEASTGGHPEQYF. The CDR3 coding sequence is TGTGCCAGCAGTGAAGCGTCGACGGGGGGGCACCCCGAGCAGTACTTC. The rearrangement links TRBV6-1 to TRBJ2-7, with TRBD2 matching over 8 bases. Germline lookup yields CDR1 MNHNS and CDR2 SASEGT. Losses at the gene ends were 0 bases for V and 6 bases for J; bases not matched to a gene: 10. The CDR3 consists of 16 residues.

This sequence joins TRBV4-1 and TRBJ1-5; D might be TRBD1 (5 bases). V was cut by 0 bases and J by 0 bases, with 12 bases left in between. Germline loops: CDR1 MGHRA, CDR2 YSYEKL. The CDR3 loop spans 17 amino acids. The CDR3 here is CASSQEPGQYSNQPQHF. CDR3 sequence (DNA): TGCGCCAGCAGCCAAGAGCCAGGGCAATATAGCAATCAGCCCCAGCATTTT.

This sequence joins TRBV4-2 and TRBJ1-5; a possible D gene is TRBD1 (6 bases). V gave up 0 bases and J gave up 7 bases, with 16 bases separating them. CDR1 is LGHNA and CDR2 is YNFKEQ in the germline V gene. The length of the CDR3 is 16 residues. The CDR3 DNA sequence: TGTGCCAGCAGCCAAGATCTAGTAGGGGGGGCACAGCCCCAGCATTTT. Translating it yields CASSQDLVGGAQPQHF.

The rearrangement links TRBV5-1 to TRBJ2-5; 13 bases align to TRBD2. In germline, CDR1 is SGHRS, CDR2 YFSETQ. The CDR3 extends over 15 amino acids. The J segment lost 4 bases and the V segment lost 5 bases, leaving 5 bases of the junction unmatched. DNA for the CDR3: TGCGCCAGCAGTCCGAGGACTAGCGGGGGAGAGACCCAGTACTTC. Residues: CASSPRTSGGETQYF.

This clone has just one count. The chain employs TRBV7-9 and TRBJ1-1; D is unclear. With 4 bases removed from V and 0 bases from J, the gap between germline ends came to 3 bases. The CDR3 length is 12 residues. Germline values: CDR1 SEHNR, CDR2 FQNEAQ (reference sequence). The CDR3 spells CASSYMNTEAFF. The CDR3 DNA follows: TGTGCCAGCAGCTACATGAACACTGAAGCTTTCTTT. Together with reference TRBV7-9 and TRBJ1-1, the CDR3 gives the full variable domain: DTGVSQNPRHKITKRGQNVTFRCDPISEHNRLYWYRQTLGQGPEFLTYFQNEAQLEKSRLLSDRFSAERPKGSFSTLEIQRTEQGDSAMYLCASSYMNTEAFFGQGTRLTVV.

In this sample, this clone turned up a few times. The chain carries TRBV6-6 and TRBJ2-7, with 8 bases aligning to TRBD2. Germline assignment: CDR1 MNHNY and CDR2 SVGAGI (reference sequence). V shed 4 bases and J 4 bases; nucleotides not matched to a gene: 9. This CDR3 has 15 amino acids. The CDR3 DNA reads as TGTGCCAGCAGTTGGGCGGGAGGTACGAGTTACGAGCAGTACGTC. Translation: CASSWAGGTSYEQYV.

The chain joins TRBV19 to TRBJ2-1; D is perhaps TRBD1 (5 bases). Germline lookup yields CDR1 LNHDA and CDR2 SQIVND (reference sequence). The CDR3 is 15 residues long. The V end lost 5 bases, the J end lost 6 bases, and 17 bases lay between the germline ends. The CDR3 nucleotides are TGTGCCAGTAGTCGACAGAAAACAACCGGCAATGAGCAGTTCTTC. The encoded protein is CASSRQKTTGNEQFF.

This chain joins TRBV7-6 and TRBJ2-2; D perhaps matches TRBD2 (5 bases). This CDR3 spans 14 amino acids. Trimming took off 4 bases at V and 7 bases at J, with 13 bases between the two ends. CDR1 SGHVS and CDR2 FNYEAQ come from the germline V gene. CDR3 sequence: CASSSPGFVGELFF. CDR3 nucleotides: TGTGCCAGCAGCTCTCCGGGGTTTGTCGGGGAGCTGTTTTTT.

This chain uses TRBV30 with TRBJ1-1, with D hard to call. This CDR3 region has 13 residues. The V gene lost 0 bases and the J gene lost 1 base, with 6 bases spanning the gap. The V gene's germline CDR1 is GTSNPN and CDR2 SVGIG (reference sequence). CDR3 sequence reads: CAWSVQENTEAFF. CDR3 nucleotides: TGTGCCTGGAGTGTACAAGAGAACACTGAAGCTTTCTTT.

CDR3 in DNA: TGTGCCAGCAGCCCGGGACTAGCGGGGGGGACAGATACGCAGTATTTT. Its translation is CASSPGLAGGTDTQYF. The genes are TRBV5-4 and TRBJ2-3, with TRBD2 matching over 16 bases. This CDR3 has 16 amino acids. Germline trimming cut 4 bases from V and 3 bases from J; bases unmatched to any gene: 2. The germline CDR1 and CDR2 sequences are SGHNT and YYREEE (reference sequence). Full variable domain (rest looked up from reference TRBV5-4 and TRBJ2-3): ETGVTQSPTHLIKTRGQQVTLRCSSQSGHNTVSWYQQALGQGPQFIFQYYREEENGRGNFPPRFSGLQFPNYSSELNVNALELDDSALYLCASSPGLAGGTDTQYFGPGTRLTVL.

This chain uses TRBV7-9 with TRBJ1-2, with a tentative D call TRBD1 (6 bases). From germline, CDR1 is SEHNR and CDR2 FQNEAQ (reference sequence). The CDR3 runs to 16 residues. With 0 bases removed from V and 2 bases from J, the gap between germline ends came to 13 bases. The chain's CDR3 is CASSLAIAGENYGYTF. The DNA of the CDR3 is TGTGCCAGCAGCTTAGCGATTGCAGGGGAGAACTATGGCTACACCTTC.

The genes are TRBV11-3 and TRBJ2-2; perhaps TRBD2 as D (6 bases). Germline V lookup: CDR1 SGHNT, CDR2 YENEEA. CDR3 size: 15 residues. V was pared by 4 bases and J by 2 bases, with 11 bases between. CDR3 protein: CASSWGDRNTGELFF. The CDR3 DNA reads TGTGCCAGCAGCTGGGGGGACCGAAACACCGGGGAGCTGTTTTTT.

This clone was seen once. This chain uses TRBV19 with TRBJ2-1; TRBD1 might be the D (5 bases). The germline V and J ends were trimmed by 2 bases and 3 bases, with 5 bases remaining between them. CDR3 length: 13 residues. Germline-derived CDR1 and CDR2 are LNHDA and SQIVND (reference sequence). The CDR3 reads CASSIRGYNEQFF. CDR3 coding DNA: TGTGCCAGTAGTATAAGGGGCTACAATGAGCAGTTCTTC.

The chain is built from TRBV5-1 and TRBJ2-2; TRBD1 might be the D (5 bases). In germline, CDR1 is SGHRS, CDR2 YFSETQ. The CDR3 runs 15 residues. The V end was cut by 0 bases, the J end by 6 bases, with 12 bases between. The CDR3 coding sequence is TGCGCCAGCAGCTTGGGAGAAGGGGTACCCGGGGAGCTGTTTTTT. It is translated as CASSLGEGVPGELFF.

The rearrangement links TRBV18 to TRBJ1-2, with D perhaps matching TRBD1 (5 bases). The germline CDR1 and CDR2 sequences are KGHSH and LQKENI. This CDR3 spans 16 amino acids. Between the trimmed V and J ends, which lost 3 bases and 3 bases, there was a span of 17 bases. The CDR3 nucleotides read TGTGCCAGCTCACCTGAGGAGGGAGTAGGGGACTATGGCTACACCTTC. Its protein product is CASSPEEGVGDYGYTF.

The chain employs TRBV19 and TRBJ2-1; 8 positions match TRBD2. The CDR3 is made up of 15 amino acids. Germline CDR1 and CDR2: LNHDA and SQIVND (reference sequence). J lost 5 bases, V lost 5 bases, and 8 bases had no gene match. The CDR3 DNA follows: TGTGCCAGTAGTGTCAGCGGGAGCCCCGACAATGAGCAGTTCTTC. This encodes CASSVSGSPDNEQFF.

The chain employs TRBV30 and TRBJ1-1; D gene ambiguous. Germline V gene sequence: CDR1 GTSNPN, CDR2 SVGIG (reference sequence). Between the trimmed V and J ends, which lost 0 bases and 1 base, there was a span of 6 bases. This CDR3 contains 13 residues. CDR3 protein: CAWSVVANTEAFF. The CDR3 nucleotides are TGTGCCTGGAGTGTAGTGGCGAACACTGAAGCTTTCTTT.

The chain carries TRBV5-1 and TRBJ2-3; 10 bases line up with TRBD2. In germline, CDR1 is SGHRS, CDR2 YFSETQ. CDR3 length equals 18 residues. V shed 0 bases, J shed 4 bases, and the junction held 11 bases outside the gene matches. CDR3 DNA sequence: TGCGCCAGCAGCTTGGTATCGAGTAGCGGGGGGATTCCAGATACGCAGTATTTT. Its translation: CASSLVSSSGGIPDTQYF.